The rows below give T cell receptor beta chains drawn from one sample of a study. TCRdb re-called the 5' RACE reads through MiXCR, storing one row per CDR3 protein. The sample consists of approximately 23,000 distinct CDR3 sequences, about 31% of them appearing once. Sequencing was done on a sample of tumor-infiltrating naive CD4+ T cells sorted from the breast tumor. These receptors were obtained from a female donor with breast cancer. Each CDR3 is given with its conserved first and last residue. The order of the fields is V gene, D gene, CDR3 protein. The D gene is left open where the match is weak.

TRBV29-1,TRBD1,CSVEAADRAGDTQYF
TRBV5-1,TRBD2,CASSLSSGSQNEQFF
TRBV20-1,.,CSAGGSVATEAFF
TRBV5-4,.,CASSWGSNQPQHF
TRBV7-2,.,CASSSRGKRDTQYF
TRBV6-1,.,CASSLDGLNTEAFF
TRBV20-1,.,CSAYAGREQFF
TRBV4-1,.,CASSHPRDTQYF
TRBV7-9,.,CASSSNREPGQPQHF
TRBV7-2,.,CASSLRGWTMTYEQYF
TRBV29-1,.,CSVGGRYTEAFF
TRBV7-3,.,CASSLGQGAYEQYF
TRBV20-1,TRBD2,CSARVRELSTDTQYF
TRBV2,.,CASSERTASRGYTF
TRBV7-8,TRBD1,CASSPPDRASYGYTF
TRBV2,.,CASILAGGDREQFF
TRBV6-1,.,CASSETANTEAFF
TRBV20-1,.,CSAAGRLSYEQYF
TRBV7-7,.,CANSLDSVDTQYF
TRBV7-9,TRBD1,CASISFLTGEANEQFF
TRBV6-2/TRBV6-3,.,CASSRVAATEAFF
TRBV7-6,.,CASSMSGAKEGNTIYF
TRBV27,.,CASSFSPNYGYTF
TRBV5-6,.,CASNRRAPSTDTQYF
TRBV28,.,CASRAGGASNTEAFF
TRBV6-1,TRBD2,CASSPGGVVPLEQFF
TRBV6-6,.,CASSYLPDGANYGYTF
TRBV2,.,CASRRQVNSGNTIYF
TRBV2,.,CASSEQTNTGELFF
TRBV3-1,TRBD1,CASSPGQGATGNTIYF
TRBV6-1,.,CASTTSGTLYNEQFF
TRBV12-3/TRBV12-4,.,CASRSSGCQPQHF
TRBV19,.,CATGGGSYNEQFF
TRBV5-1,TRBD1,CASSPGQGMDTEAFF
TRBV7-3,.,CASSLRAWDTDTQYF
TRBV5-5,.,CASSAQADLNEQLF
TRBV4-2,TRBD2,CASSHPTLGLAGEGTTDTQYF
TRBV6-5,TRBD1,CASSSQGVAKNTIYF
TRBV6-1,.,CASSEQGRAFF
TRBV6-5,TRBD1,CASSQGQGVDNEQFF
TRBV20-1,TRBD1,CSALQGAGTDTQYF
TRBV5-1,.,CASSLASGTPYEQYF
TRBV20-1,.,CSARVEPGDEQFF
TRBV4-2,TRBD1,CASSQDSRTGESVSNQPQHF